These T cell receptor beta chains were read from a single sample in a study of CD8+ T cells in alopecia areata. Measured with immunoSEQ multiplex PCR; TCRdb has only the in-frame clones, and not every one. The data contain fewer than 100,000 clones, about 58% of them singletons. Sequences were derived from CD8+ T cells sorted from blood, sampled at week 4, from a patient treated with tofacitinib. Every receptor here comes from a human donor with alopecia areata. CDR3s include the opening cysteine and the closing phenylalanine or tryptophan. D genes are given only for firm matches. The size of a clone is reported for some rows only, either as once, few or many, or as a class for expanded clones.

j_call	cdr3_length	d_call	v_call	clone_size	cdr3_aa	cdr3_nt
TRBJ2-1	16	TRBD2	TRBV29-1	few	CSVEPTSGGSYNEQFF	TGCAGCGTTGAACCAACTAGCGGGGGCTCCTACAATGAGCAGTTCTTC
TRBJ1-2	15	NA	TRBV7-9	NA	CASSLDLGGKGGYTF	TGTGCCAGCAGCTTAGACCTCGGGGGGAAGGGCGGCTACACCTTC
TRBJ1-5	15	NA	TRBV5-4	NA	CASSLWGDGNQPQHF	TGTGCCAGCAGCTTGTGGGGGGACGGCAATCAGCCCCAGCATTTT
TRBJ1-1	14	NA	TRBV4-1	few	CASSQVGIGTEAFF	TGCGCCAGCAGCCAAGTGGGAATTGGAACTGAAGCTTTCTTT
TRBJ2-7	13	NA	TRBV30	NA	CAWNVGHPYEQYF	TGTGCCTGGAATGTTGGACACCCCTACGAGCAGTACTTC
TRBJ1-2	14	TRBD1	TRBV6-5	NA	CASSKTGASYGYTF	TGTGCCAGCAGTAAGACAGGGGCGAGCTATGGCTACACCTTC
TRBJ2-1	13	NA	TRBV25-1	NA	CASRAGTYNEQFF	TGTGCCAGCAGAGCGGGCACCTACAATGAGCAGTTCTTC
TRBJ1-5	14	NA	TRBV6-5	NA	CASSYSGSSGPQHF	TGTGCCAGCAGTTACTCGGGCAGCTCAGGGCCCCAGCATTTT
TRBJ2-6	14	NA	TRBV15	NA	CATSDRRSPNVLTF	TGTGCCACCAGCGACAGACGGAGCCCCAACGTCCTGACTTTC
TRBJ2-7	14	TRBD1	TRBV30	NA	CAWSRGTGIYEQYF	TGTGCCTGGAGTCGCGGGACAGGGATCTACGAGCAGTACTTC
TRBJ1-2	13	NA	TRBV7-3	NA	CASSPAGDYGYTF	TGTGCCAGCAGCCCCGCGGGGGACTATGGCTACACCTTC
TRBJ1-1	16	TRBD1	TRBV7-9	NA	CASSGRDRSMNTEAFF	TGTGCCAGCAGCGGAAGGGACAGATCCATGAACACTGAAGCTTTCTTT
TRBJ2-7	14	TRBD1	TRBV7-9	NA	CASSSTGAAYEQYF	TGTGCCAGCAGCTCAACAGGGGCCGCGTACGAGCAGTACTTC
TRBJ2-7	13	NA	TRBV19	NA	CASADSLNYEQYF	TGTGCCAGCGCCGACAGTTTGAACTACGAGCAGTACTTC
TRBJ2-7	12	NA	TRBV29-1	NA	CSVFRENYEQYF	TGCAGCGTTTTCAGGGAAAACTACGAGCAGTACTTC
TRBJ2-7	15	TRBD1	TRBV15	NA	CATSRDFGTGNEQYF	TGTGCCACCAGCAGAGATTTTGGGACAGGGAACGAGCAGTACTTC
TRBJ2-1	15	TRBD1	TRBV15	few	CATSTRQGSYNEQFF	TGTGCCACCAGCACCCGACAGGGCTCCTACAATGAGCAGTTCTTC
TRBJ2-7	15	TRBD2	TRBV7-6	NA	CASSLTGLASDEQYF	TGTGCCAGCAGCCTTACTGGACTAGCGAGTGATGAGCAGTACTTC
TRBJ2-7	16	NA	TRBV4-1	NA	CASSQTGPPSSYEQYF	TGCGCCAGCAGCCAGACCGGGCCCCCCTCCTCCTACGAGCAGTACTTC
TRBJ1-4	16	NA	TRBV7-2	few	CASSQTLWRANEKLFF	TGTGCCAGCAGCCAGACTCTTTGGAGGGCCAATGAAAAACTGTTTTTT
TRBJ2-1	16	TRBD2	TRBV4-1	NA	CASSQAQTSGYNEQFF	TGCGCCAGCAGCCAAGCACAAACTAGCGGCTACAATGAGCAGTTCTTC
TRBJ1-5	15	TRBD1	TRBV27	NA	CATATGGGLNQPQHF	TGTGCCACCGCCACAGGGGGCGGCCTCAATCAGCCCCAGCATTTT
TRBJ1-2	16	TRBD1	TRBV14	once	CASSQWDRTNNYGYTF	TGTGCCAGCAGCCAGTGGGACAGAACTAATAACTATGGCTACACCTTC
TRBJ2-5	14	NA	TRBV29-1	few	CSVATVGTLETQYF	TGCAGCGTTGCGACAGTAGGCACTCTGGAGACCCAGTACTTC
TRBJ2-7	14	TRBD1	TRBV6-5	NA	CASSEWTGAYEQYF	TGTGCCAGCAGTGAGTGGACAGGAGCCTACGAGCAGTACTTC
TRBJ2-7	14	TRBD2	TRBV30	NA	CAWSGGLGLNEQYF	TGTGCCTGGAGTGGGGGACTAGGGTTGAACGAGCAGTACTTC
TRBJ2-7	13	TRBD1	TRBV11-1	NA	CASSLDDRGEQYF	TGTGCCAGCAGCTTAGACGACAGGGGCGAGCAGTACTTC
TRBJ2-7	11	NA	TRBV4-2	NA	CASSQEGEQYF	TGTGCCAGCAGCCAAGAAGGAGAGCAGTACTTC
TRBJ1-1	13	NA	TRBV19	NA	CASIPGVNTEAFF	TGTGCCAGTATCCCTGGTGTGAACACTGAAGCTTTCTTT
TRBJ2-1	12	NA	TRBV7-9	NA	CASSLARNEQFF	TGTGCCAGCAGCTTAGCTCGAAATGAGCAGTTCTTC
TRBJ2-6	15	NA	TRBV28	medium-sized	CASSPTPTGANVLTF	TGTGCCAGCAGTCCGACTCCCACTGGGGCCAACGTCCTGACTTTC
TRBJ2-5	15	NA	TRBV29-1	NA	CSVEGEEGSMGTQYF	TGCAGCGTTGAAGGGGAAGAGGGGTCAATGGGGACCCAGTACTTC
TRBJ2-7	12	NA	TRBV18	NA	CASAKGSYEQYF	TGTGCCAGCGCAAAGGGATCCTACGAGCAGTACTTC
TRBJ2-1	15	TRBD2	TRBV19	NA	CASSIGTSGHNEQFF	TGTGCCAGTAGTATAGGAACTAGCGGGCACAATGAGCAGTTCTTC
TRBJ1-1	10	TRBD1	TRBV29-1	NA	CSAGQGEAFF	TGCAGCGCAGGACAGGGTGAAGCTTTCTTT
TRBJ1-1	15	NA	TRBV13	NA	CASSQERWRRFEAFF	TGCGCCAGCAGCCAAGAAAGGTGGAGGCGATTCGAAGCTTTCTTT
TRBJ2-7	15	NA	TRBV6-1	NA	CASNPLDSPVYEQYF	TGTGCCAGCAATCCGCTCGACAGCCCAGTCTACGAGCAGTACTTC
TRBJ1-2	17	TRBD1	TRBV9	NA	CASSGDGTDLVNYGYTF	TGTGCCAGCAGCGGCGACGGGACAGACCTAGTGAATTATGGCTACACCTTC
TRBJ2-3	16	TRBD2	TRBV7-2	NA	CASSLPGGGVPDTQYF	TGTGCCAGCAGCTTACCAGGCGGGGGGGTACCAGATACGCAGTATTTT
TRBJ2-7	13	NA	TRBV25-1	NA	CASSEQGPYEQYF	TGTGCCAGCAGTGAGCAGGGGCCCTACGAGCAGTACTTC
TRBJ2-5	16	TRBD2	TRBV29-1	NA	CSVDGLAGGPQETQYF	TGCAGCGTGGACGGACTAGCGGGGGGGCCTCAAGAGACCCAGTACTTC
TRBJ1-1	15	NA	TRBV7-9	NA	CASSAGLGVNTEAFF	TGTGCCAGCAGTGCGGGTCTGGGGGTGAACACTGAAGCTTTCTTT
TRBJ1-2	15	NA	TRBV9	NA	CASSVVTGSGYGYTF	TGTGCCAGCAGCGTCGTTACAGGGTCGGGCTATGGCTACACCTTC
TRBJ1-1	18	TRBD1	TRBV9	NA	CASSPQPGQGAGNTEAFF	TGTGCCAGCAGCCCCCAGCCGGGACAGGGGGCGGGGAACACTGAAGCTTTCTTT
TRBJ2-7	15	TRBD2	TRBV13	few	CASSLEGGPAYEQYF	TGTGCCAGCAGCTTAGAGGGAGGGCCGGCCTACGAGCAGTACTTC
TRBJ2-2	12	NA	TRBV9	NA	CASSVNTGELFF	TGTGCCAGCAGCGTTAACACCGGGGAGCTGTTTTTT
TRBJ2-7	15	NA	TRBV27	NA	CASSPRTASSYEQYF	TGTGCCAGCAGCCCAAGGACCGCAAGCTCCTACGAGCAGTACTTC
TRBJ2-7	15	TRBD1	TRBV4-1	NA	CASSQVRQGSYEQYF	TGCGCCAGCAGCCAAGTCCGACAGGGCTCCTACGAGCAGTACTTC